The T cell receptor (beta chain) described here comes from a study of technical replicates of blood from a few donors. Germline V gene lookup returns CDR1 SGHNT and CDR2 YENEEA. The CDR3 runs 14 residues. Trimming stripped 5 bases from V and 6 bases from J, with 15 bases between. Only in-frame clones appear in the TCRdb table, and some are missing; sequencing was by immunoSEQ multiplex PCR. Of approximately 44,000 clones in the sample, 96% were seen once. The chain recombines TRBV11-3 with TRBJ2-3; D is perhaps TRBD2 (7 bases). Sequenced sample: T cells isolated from PBMCs. The receptor comes from a human donor in good health. CDR3 in amino acids: CASSLAAGVDTQYF. For the CDR3, the DNA is TGTGCCAGCAGCCTAGCGGCAGGGGTGGATACGCAGTATTTT.